The clone carrying this TCR beta chain was counted a few times. Its specificity is unknown. The sample belongs to a study of T cells after yellow fever vaccination. Study-level points and caveats: Post-booster samples contained most primary-vaccination clones (roughly 96% CD4, about 87% CD8).

With 3 bases clipped from V and 10 bases from J, the junction kept 9 bases outside the gene matches. Germline V gene sequence: CDR1 LNHDA, CDR2 SQIVND (reference sequence). The CDR3 sequence is 14 residues long. Each CDR3 protein gets one entry after TCRdb re-called the 5' RACE reads with MiXCR. The repertoire includes 300,000 to 400,000 distinct CDR3 sequences, approximately 8% of them detected once, and 15% to 20% sits in the top ten. The chain carries TRBV19 and TRBJ1-1; 9 nucleotides match TRBD1. The origin of this receptor is a young man who received the YFV17D yellow fever vaccine. Material: PBMCs, obtained approximately 47 days after the first yellow fever vaccination. CDR3: CASSMRGQGGGAFF. DNA of the CDR3: TGTGCCAGTAGTATGAGGGGACAGGGCGGCGGAGCTTTCTTT. The full variable domain, rest sourced from reference TRBV19 and TRBJ1-1, is DGGITQSPKYLFRKEGQNVTLSCEQNLNHDAMYWYRQDPGQGLRLIYYSQIVNDFQKGDIAEGYSVSREKKESFPLTVTSAQKNPTAFYLCASSMRGQGGGAFFGQGTRLTVV.